This T cell receptor beta chain was identified during a study of blood T cell repertoires in COVID-19. Overall study context: Whether acute or convalescent, the COVID-19 samples came from the United States, Italy and Spain. The analysed material was cDNA or gDNA that came from T cells, B-cell-depleted T cells, or PBMCs.

This clone occurred once. In the authors' workflow: Reference gene primer amplification gave estimated nucleated cell counts. Produced via immunoSEQ multiplex PCR; TCRdb's table is partial and in-frame only. Clone size and V and J calls were adopted from that table, with D and trimming inferred from the DNA. Altogether around 240,000 clones are present, around 83% being singletons, with the ten largest covering around 0.98%. Sample: peripheral blood. The receptor was derived from a man in his forties with acute or convalescent COVID-19.

The CDR3 spells CASSLSSRANTGELFF. CDR3 in DNA: TGCGCCAGCAGCTTGTCATCCAGGGCGAACACCGGGGAGCTGTTTTTT. This rearrangement joins TRBV5-1 to TRBJ2-2; weak D call: TRBD1 (5 bases). This CDR3 is built from 16 residues. Trimming cost V 1 base and J 0 bases, with 10 bases left between them. CDR1 SGHRS and CDR2 YFSETQ come from the germline V gene.